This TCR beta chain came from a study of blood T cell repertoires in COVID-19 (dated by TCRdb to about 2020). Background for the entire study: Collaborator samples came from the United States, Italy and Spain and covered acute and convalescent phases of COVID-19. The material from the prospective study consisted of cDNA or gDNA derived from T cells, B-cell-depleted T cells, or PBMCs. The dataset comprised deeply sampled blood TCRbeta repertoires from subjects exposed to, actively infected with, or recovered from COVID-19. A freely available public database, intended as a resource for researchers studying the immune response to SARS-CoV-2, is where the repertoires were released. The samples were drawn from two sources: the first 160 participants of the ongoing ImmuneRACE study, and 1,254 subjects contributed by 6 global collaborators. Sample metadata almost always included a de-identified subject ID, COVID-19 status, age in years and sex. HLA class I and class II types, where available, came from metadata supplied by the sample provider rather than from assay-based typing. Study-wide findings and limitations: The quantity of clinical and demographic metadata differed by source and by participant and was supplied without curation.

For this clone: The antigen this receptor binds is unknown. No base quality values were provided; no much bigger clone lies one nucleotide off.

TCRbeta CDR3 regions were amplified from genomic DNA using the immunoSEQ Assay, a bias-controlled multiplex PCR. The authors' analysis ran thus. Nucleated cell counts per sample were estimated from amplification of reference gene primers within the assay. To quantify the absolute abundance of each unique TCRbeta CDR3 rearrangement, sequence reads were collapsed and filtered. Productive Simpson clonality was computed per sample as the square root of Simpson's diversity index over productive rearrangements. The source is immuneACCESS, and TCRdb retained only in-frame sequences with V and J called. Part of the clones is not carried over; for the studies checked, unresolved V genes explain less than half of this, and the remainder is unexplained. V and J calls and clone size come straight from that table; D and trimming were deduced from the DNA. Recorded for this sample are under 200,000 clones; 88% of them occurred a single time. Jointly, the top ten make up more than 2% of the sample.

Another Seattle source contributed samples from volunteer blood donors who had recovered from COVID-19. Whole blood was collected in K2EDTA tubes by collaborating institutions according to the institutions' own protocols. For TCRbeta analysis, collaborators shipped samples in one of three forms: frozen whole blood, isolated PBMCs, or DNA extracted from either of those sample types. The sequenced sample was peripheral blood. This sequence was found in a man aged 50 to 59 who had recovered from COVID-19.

The CDR3 protein: CASNRDRGTSNQPQHF. The nucleotide sequence is TGTGCCAGTAACCGGGACAGGGGTACGAGCAATCAGCCCCAGCATTTT. In this chain, TRBV28 is recombined with TRBJ1-5; 10 middle bases align to TRBD1. From cysteine to phenylalanine, the CDR3 is 16 amino acids long. The DNA shown is the 48-base CDR3, in frame from base 1. V ends up 9 bases short and J 1 base short, with an unmatched junction base count of 9. The germline V gene yields MDHEN for CDR1 and SYDVKM for CDR2. Here the CDR3 is joined to the reference TRBV28 and TRBJ1-5 genes, and the full variable domain is: DVKVTQSSRYLVKRTGEKVFLECVQDMDHENMFWYRQDPGLGLRLIYFSYDVKMKEKGDIPEGYSVSREKKERFSLILESASTNQTSMYLCASNRDRGTSNQPQHFGDGTRLSIL.